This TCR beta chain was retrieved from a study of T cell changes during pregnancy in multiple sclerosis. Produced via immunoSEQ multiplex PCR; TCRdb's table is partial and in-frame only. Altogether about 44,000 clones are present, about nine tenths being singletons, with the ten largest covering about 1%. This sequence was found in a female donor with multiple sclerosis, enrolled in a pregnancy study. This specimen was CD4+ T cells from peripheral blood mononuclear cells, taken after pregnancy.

This CDR3 is CAISREPGQGYNEQFF. The CDR3 DNA is TGTGCCATCAGCCGAGAACCGGGACAGGGGTACAATGAGCAGTTCTTC. This chain uses TRBV10-3 with TRBJ2-1; 10 nucleotides match TRBD1. The CDR3 spans 16 residues. Germline assignment: CDR1 ENHRY and CDR2 SYGVKD. V trimming: 6 bases; J trimming: 4 bases; junction bases outside the gene matches: 9.